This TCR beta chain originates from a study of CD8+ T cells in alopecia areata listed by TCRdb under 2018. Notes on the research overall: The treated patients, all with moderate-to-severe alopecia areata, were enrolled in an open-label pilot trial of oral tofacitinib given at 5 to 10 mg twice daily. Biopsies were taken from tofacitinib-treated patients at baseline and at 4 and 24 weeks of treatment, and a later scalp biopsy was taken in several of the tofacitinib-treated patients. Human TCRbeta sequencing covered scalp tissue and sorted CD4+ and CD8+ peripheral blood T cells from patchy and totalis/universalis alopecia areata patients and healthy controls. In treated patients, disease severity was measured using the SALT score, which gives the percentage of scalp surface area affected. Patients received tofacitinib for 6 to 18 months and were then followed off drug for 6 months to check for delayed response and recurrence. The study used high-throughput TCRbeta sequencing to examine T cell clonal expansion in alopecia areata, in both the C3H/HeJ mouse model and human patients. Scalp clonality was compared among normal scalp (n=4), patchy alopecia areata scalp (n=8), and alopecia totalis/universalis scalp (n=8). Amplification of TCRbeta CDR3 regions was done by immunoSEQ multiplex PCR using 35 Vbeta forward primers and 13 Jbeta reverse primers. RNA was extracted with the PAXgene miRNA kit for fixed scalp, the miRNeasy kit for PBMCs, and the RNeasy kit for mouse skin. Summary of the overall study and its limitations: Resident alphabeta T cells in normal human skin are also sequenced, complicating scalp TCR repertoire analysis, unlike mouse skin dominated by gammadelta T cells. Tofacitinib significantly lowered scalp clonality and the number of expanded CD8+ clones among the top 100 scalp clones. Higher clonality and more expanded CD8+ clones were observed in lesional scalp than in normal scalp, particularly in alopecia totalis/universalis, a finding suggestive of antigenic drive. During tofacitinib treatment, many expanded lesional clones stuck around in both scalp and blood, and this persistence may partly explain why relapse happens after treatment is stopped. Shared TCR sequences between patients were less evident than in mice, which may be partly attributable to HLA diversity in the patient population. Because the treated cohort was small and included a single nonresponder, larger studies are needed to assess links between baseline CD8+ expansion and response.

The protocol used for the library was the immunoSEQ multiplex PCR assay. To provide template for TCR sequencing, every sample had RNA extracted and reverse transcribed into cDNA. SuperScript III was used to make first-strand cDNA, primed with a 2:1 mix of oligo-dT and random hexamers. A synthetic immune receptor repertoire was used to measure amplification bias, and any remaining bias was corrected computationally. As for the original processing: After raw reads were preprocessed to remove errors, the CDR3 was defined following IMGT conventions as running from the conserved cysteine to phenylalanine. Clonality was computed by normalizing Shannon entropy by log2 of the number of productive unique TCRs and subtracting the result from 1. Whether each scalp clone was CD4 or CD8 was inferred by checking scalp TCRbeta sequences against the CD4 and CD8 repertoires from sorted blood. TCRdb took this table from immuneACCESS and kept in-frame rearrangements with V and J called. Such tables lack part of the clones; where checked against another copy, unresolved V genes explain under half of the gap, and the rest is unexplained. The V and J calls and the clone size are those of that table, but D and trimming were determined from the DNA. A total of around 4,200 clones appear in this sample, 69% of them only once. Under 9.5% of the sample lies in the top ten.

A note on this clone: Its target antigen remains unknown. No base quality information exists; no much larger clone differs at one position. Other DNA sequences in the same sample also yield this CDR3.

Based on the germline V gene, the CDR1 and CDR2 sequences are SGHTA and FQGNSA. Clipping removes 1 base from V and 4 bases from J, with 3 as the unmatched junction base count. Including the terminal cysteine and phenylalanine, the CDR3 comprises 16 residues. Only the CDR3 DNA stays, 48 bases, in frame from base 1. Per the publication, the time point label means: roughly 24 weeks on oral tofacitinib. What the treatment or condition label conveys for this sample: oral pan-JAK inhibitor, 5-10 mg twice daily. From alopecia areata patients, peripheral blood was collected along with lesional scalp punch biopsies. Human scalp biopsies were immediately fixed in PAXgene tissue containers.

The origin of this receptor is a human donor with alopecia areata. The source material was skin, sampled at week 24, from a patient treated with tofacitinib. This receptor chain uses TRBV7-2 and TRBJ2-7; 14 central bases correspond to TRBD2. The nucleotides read TGTGCCAGCAGCTTAGAAGGGACTAGCGGGAGTTACGAGCAGTACTTC. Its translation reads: CASSLEGTSGSYEQYF.